This TCR beta chain was retrieved from a study of cytomegalovirus exposure and HLA in healthy donors. General observations from the study: TCR beta chains numbering more than 150 were designated cytomegalovirus-associated. Presence/absence analyses took donor sequencing depth as roughly uniform.

Comment on this clone: Antigen specificity is unknown.

Use of 60 Vbeta and 13 Jbeta primers characterized the PCR. In the original workflow: An analysis performed later counted 74 million or so unique TCR beta chains (roughly 11 million of them shared). Here immunoSEQ multiplex PCR was the method, and the copy in TCRdb shows in-frame clones only, minus some. Clone size and V and J calls were adopted from that table, with D and trimming inferred from the DNA. The sample has 250,000 to 300,000 clones; 85% to 95% are singletons. This TCR derives from a girl aged 2 to 9 in good health and CMV-seronegative. The sample was PBMCs.

The CDR3 region has the DNA TGTGCCAGCTCACCCCCCGGGAGGAATCAAGATACGCAGTATTTT. It specifies CASSPPGRNQDTQYF. The chain carries TRBV18 and TRBJ2-3, with TRBD2 matching over 7 bases. J lost 5 bases, V lost 3 bases, and 8 bases had no gene match. This CDR3 is built from 15 residues. Germline CDR1 and CDR2: KGHSH and LQKENI.